The 26 T cell receptor beta chains listed next were all sequenced from one sample in a study of technical replicates of blood from several donors. Here immunoSEQ multiplex PCR was the method, and the copy in TCRdb shows in-frame clones only, minus some. The sample includes 80,000 or so clones, 90% to 95% of them seen just once. The sequenced sample was T cells isolated from PBMCs. These receptors were taken from a human donor in good health.

The gene calls are TRBV5-1 and TRBJ1-5; 10 nucleotides line up with TRBD1. V gave up 4 bases and J gave up 5 bases; unmatched junction bases: 6. CDR1 is SGHRS, CDR2 YFSETQ, per germline. The CDR3 loop spans 15 amino acids. DNA of the CDR3: TGCGCCAGCAGCGTTGGGACAGGGGAACATCAGCCCCAGCATTTT. Translated, it gives CASSVGTGEHQPQHF. Combining the CDR3 with reference TRBV5-1 and TRBJ1-5 gives the whole variable domain KAGVTQTPRYLIKTRGQQVTLSCSPISGHRSVSWYQQTPGQGLQFLFEYFSETQRNKGNFPGRFSGRQFSNSRSEMNVSTLELGDSALYLCASSVGTGEHQPQHFGDGTRLSIL.

The chain uses TRBV18 and TRBJ1-5; TRBD1 matches 7 bases. Germline V gene lookup returns CDR1 KGHSH and CDR2 LQKENI. Trimming cost V 4 bases and J 3 bases; bases outside gene matches: 3. The length of the CDR3 is 14 residues. Here the CDR3 reads CASSRDSINQPQHF. CDR3 DNA: TGTGCCAGCTCACGGGACAGCATCAATCAGCCCCAGCATTTT.

This rearrangement joins TRBV6-5 to TRBJ1-5, with TRBD1 as a possible D gene (5 bases). The V end was cut by 0 bases, the J end by 2 bases, with 11 bases between. The CDR3 length is 16 residues. The germline gives CDR1 MNHEY, CDR2 SVGAGI. CDR3 region: CASSYSKGAGNQPQHF. CDR3 coding DNA: TGTGCCAGCAGTTACTCGAAAGGGGCGGGCAATCAGCCCCAGCATTTT.

The chain couples TRBV7-2 to TRBJ2-4; no reliable D call. The germline V gene encodes CDR1 SGHTA and CDR2 FQGNSA. This CDR3 has 17 amino acids. The ends were cut back, 5 bases at V and 0 bases at J, with 17 bases in the middle. CDR3: CASSLVLQLRAKNIQYF. DNA for the CDR3: TGTGCCAGCAGCCTGGTGCTACAGCTGAGAGCCAAAAACATTCAGTACTTC.

The V call is TRBV7-3, the J call TRBJ1-1; possible D gene TRBD1, 5 bases. Looked up from germline, CDR1 is SGHTA and CDR2 is FQGTGA. The CDR3 length is 15 residues. The V end lost 1 base, the J end lost 0 bases, and 9 bases lay between the germline ends. CDR3 sequence: CASSLNRGLNTEAFF. DNA for the CDR3: TGTGCCAGCAGCTTAAATAGGGGATTGAACACTGAAGCTTTCTTT.

The J gene is TRBJ1-5, the V gene TRBV15; 7 bases align to TRBD1. Germline V gene data show CDR1 as LNHNV and CDR2 as YYDKDF (reference sequence). Germline trimming cut 4 bases from V and 6 bases from J; bases unmatched to any gene: 9. The CDR3 extends over 15 amino acids. The CDR3 sequence: CATSTDRVSSQPQHF. The CDR3 nucleotides read TGTGCCACCAGCACAGACAGGGTTTCGAGTCAGCCCCAGCATTTT.

The rearrangement uses TRBV7-6 and TRBJ2-1; 7 positions match TRBD1. CDR1 SGHVS and CDR2 FNYEAQ come from the germline V gene. This CDR3 comprises 14 residues. The V and J ends lost 0 bases and 5 bases, in that order; junction bases with no gene match: 1. The DNA for the CDR3 is TGTGCCAGCAGCTTAGCCAGGGGGAACAATGAGCAGTTCTTC. Translating gives CASSLARGNNEQFF.

The genes are TRBV30 and TRBJ1-5; D perhaps matches TRBD1 (5 bases). The CDR3 is 12 amino acids. Germline assignment: CDR1 GTSNPN and CDR2 SVGIG (reference sequence). V was pared by 5 bases and J by 3 bases, with 8 bases between. The CDR3 bases are TGTGCCTGGGGTGGACACAATCAGCCCCAGCATTTT. Its protein is CAWGGHNQPQHF.

The J gene is TRBJ2-1, the V gene TRBV23-1, with 14 nucleotides matching TRBD2. TRBV23-1 is assigned to the ORF class and has an uncertain function. V lost 7 bases, J lost 5 bases, and 4 bases stayed unmatched. The CDR3 covers 15 residues. The CDR3 loop is CASTQTSGRDNEQFF. The CDR3 coding sequence is TGCGCCAGCACCCAGACTAGCGGGAGGGACAATGAGCAGTTCTTC.

V usage is TRBV29-1 and J usage is TRBJ2-1; 8 bases align to TRBD2. V gave up 5 bases and J gave up 10 bases; unmatched junction bases: 4. The CDR3 has 11 residues. Germline V CDR1 and CDR2: SQVTM, ANQGSEA. CDR3 DNA sequence: TGCAGCGTTATCAAGCGGGAGGAGCAGTTCTTC. It specifies CSVIKREEQFF.

J is TRBJ1-2 and V is TRBV28, with D possibly matching TRBD1 (5 bases). V shed 6 bases and J shed 7 bases, with 18 bases lying between them. The CDR3 loop spans 14 amino acids. Per germline, CDR1 MDHEN and CDR2 SYDVKM. The CDR3 loop is CASSQGWGGSGYTF. As DNA, the CDR3 is TGTGCCAGCAGCCAGGGTTGGGGGGGAAGTGGCTACACCTTC.

The chain carries TRBV9 and TRBJ1-3; D might be TRBD1 (5 bases). Germline CDR1 is SGDLS and CDR2 is YYNGEE. This CDR3 has 15 amino acids. Trimming shortened V by 4 bases and J by 0 bases, and 11 bases separated the two germline ends. As DNA, the CDR3 is TGTGCCAGCAGCCCACGGGGGAACTCTGGAAACACCATATATTTT. Protein product: CASSPRGNSGNTIYF.

This chain uses TRBV2 with TRBJ1-1, with no clear D. The germline gives CDR1 SNHLY, CDR2 FYNNEI. With 6 bases removed from V and 0 bases from J, the gap between germline ends came to 8 bases. This CDR3 contains 13 residues. The CDR3 spells CASSPEMNTEAFF. The CDR3 DNA is TGTGCCAGCAGCCCGGAGATGAACACTGAAGCTTTCTTT.

The chain uses TRBV4-1 and TRBJ1-4; 8 bases line up with TRBD1. Trimming took 4 bases from V and 0 from J; bases not matched to a gene: 10. Germline V gene data show CDR1 as MGHRA and CDR2 as YSYEKL. The CDR3 runs to 18 residues. The CDR3 loop reads CASSPKTGVMATNEKLFF. In DNA, the CDR3 is TGCGCCAGCAGCCCTAAGACAGGGGTGATGGCAACTAATGAAAAACTGTTTTTT.

This clone was detected once. The genes are TRBV27 and TRBJ2-5; 10 bases line up with TRBD2. The DNA end is a closer match to TRBJ2-7, so the J assignment may be wrong. Germline loops: CDR1 MNHEY, CDR2 SMNVEV (reference sequence). There are 15 residues in the CDR3. This CDR3 is CASSRTSGPFYEQYF. The CDR3 nucleotides are TGTGCCAGCAGCCGGACTAGCGGCCCATTCTACGAGCAGTACTTC.

The rearrangement links TRBV6-1 to TRBJ2-1; no clear D gene. Germline V gene sequence: CDR1 MNHNS, CDR2 SASEGT. The CDR3 runs 14 residues. The ends were cut back, 1 base at V and 7 bases at J, with 11 bases in the middle. CDR3 nucleotides: TGTGCCAGCAGTGAAGTCTTATTGAGGAATGAGCAGTTCTTC. Translation: CASSEVLLRNEQFF.

J is TRBJ1-5 and V is TRBV2; no clear D gene. CDR1 is SNHLY, CDR2 FYNNEI, per germline. The V end lost 5 bases, the J end lost 3 bases, and 5 bases lay between the germline ends. The CDR3 is 12 residues long. CDR3 coding DNA: TGTGCCAGCAGTAGAGACAATCAGCCCCAGCATTTT. This gives the protein CASSRDNQPQHF.

The genes are TRBV27 and TRBJ2-7; D is ambiguous. Per the germline V gene, CDR1 is MNHEY and CDR2 is SMNVEV (reference sequence). The CDR3 has 17 amino acids. V lost 1 base, J lost 3 bases, and 19 bases lay in between. CDR3 in DNA: TGTGCCAGCAGTTTATTTAGTGATGCGTATACTGTCTACGAGCAGTACTTC. Its protein is CASSLFSDAYTVYEQYF.

The chain recombines TRBV30 with TRBJ2-7; TRBD2 matches at 14 bases. Looked up from germline, CDR1 is GTSNPN and CDR2 is SVGIG (reference sequence). With V trimmed by 0 bases and J by 2 bases, 6 bases remained unmatched. CDR3 length equals 17 residues. For the CDR3, the DNA is TGTGCCTGGAGTGTCGAGTTGACTAGCGGGAGGGCCTACGAGCAGTACTTC. The encoded protein is CAWSVELTSGRAYEQYF. The full variable domain, its missing parts supplied by reference TRBV30 and TRBJ2-7, is SQTIHQWPATLVQPVGSPLSLECTVEGTSNPNLYWYRQAAGRGLQLLFYSVGIGQISSEVPQNLSASRPQDRQFILSSKKLLLSDSGFYLCAWSVELTSGRAYEQYFGPGTRLTVT.

V and J are TRBV14 and TRBJ1-1; D may be TRBD1 (6 bases). This CDR3 region has 14 residues. Germline V CDR1 and CDR2: SGHDN, FVKESK. V dropped 6 bases and J dropped 4 bases, with 15 bases sitting between them. CDR3 bases: TGTGCCAGCAGTTTATACAGGGATTCCACTGAAGCTTTCTTT. It specifies CASSLYRDSTEAFF.

The rearrangement joins TRBV5-1 to TRBJ2-1, with TRBD2 as a possible D gene (7 bases). The CDR3 loop spans 18 amino acids. Trimming stripped 2 bases from V and 0 bases from J, with 18 bases between. Germline CDR1 SGHRS, CDR2 YFSETQ. The CDR3 protein is CASSFRGGALGSYNEQFF. In nucleotides, the CDR3 is TGCGCCAGCAGCTTTAGGGGGGGGGCCTTGGGCTCCTACAATGAGCAGTTCTTC.

The chain uses TRBV30 and TRBJ1-2, with unresolved D. The CDR3 totals 13 residues. Germline CDR1 reads GTSNPN; CDR2 reads SVGIG (reference sequence). V shed 7 bases and J shed 4 bases, with 16 bases lying between them. CDR3 loop: CALLLKLIYGYTF. In nucleotides, the CDR3 is TGTGCCTTACTATTAAAGCTAATCTATGGCTACACCTTC.

The J gene is TRBJ1-1, the V gene TRBV14; a weak D match, TRBD1 (5 bases). The CDR3 runs 16 residues. V lost 0 bases, J lost 1 base, and 12 bases lay in between. The germline CDR1 and CDR2 sequences are SGHDN and FVKESK. Here the CDR3 DNA reads TGTGCCAGCAGCCAAGATCTTGGCCAGGGGAACACTGAAGCTTTCTTT. This encodes CASSQDLGQGNTEAFF. Using reference TRBV14 and TRBJ1-1 for the parts outside the CDR3, the full variable domain is EAGVTQFPSHSVIEKGQTVTLRCDPISGHDNLYWYRRVMGKEIKFLLHFVKESKQDESGMPNNRFLAERTGGTYSTLKVQPAELEDSGVYFCASSQDLGQGNTEAFFGQGTRLTVV.

This chain joins TRBV7-6 and TRBJ2-1; 8 nucleotides line up with TRBD2. This CDR3 region has 17 residues. CDR1 SGHVS and CDR2 FNYEAQ come from the germline V gene. V trimming: 4 bases; J trimming: 0 bases; junction bases outside the gene matches: 8. CDR3 nucleotides: TGTGCCAGCAGCTCCTCGCTAGCGGGTAGCTCCTACAATGAGCAGTTCTTC. This encodes CASSSSLAGSSYNEQFF.

The gene calls are TRBV7-9 and TRBJ2-1, with TRBD2 matching over 9 bases. Per germline, CDR1 SEHNR and CDR2 FQNEAQ (reference sequence). V dropped 5 bases and J dropped 8; count of bases not matched to a gene: 7. The CDR3 is 14 residues long. The CDR3 nucleotides read TGTGCCAGCAGCCTTAGCGGGAGTAACGATGAGCAGTTCTTC. Translating it yields CASSLSGSNDEQFF.

V and J are TRBV28 and TRBJ1-2, with D perhaps matching TRBD1 (6 bases). Germline V gene data show CDR1 as MDHEN and CDR2 as SYDVKM. V was cut by 7 bases and J by 8 bases, with 20 bases left in between. This CDR3 is built from 14 residues. The CDR3 DNA follows: TGTGCCAGCACCCTAGGGGGTCGGGATAGAGGCTACACCTTC. It yields the protein CASTLGGRDRGYTF.